The 2 T cell receptor beta chains presented below share a single source sample, sequenced in a study of patients and donors after allogeneic stem cell transplantation. MiXCR, run by TCRdb on the RT-PCR reads, gives a single entry per CDR3 protein. The table lists some 880,000 distinct CDR3 sequences, about a sixth of them singletons. Sequencing used blood, either unsorted or a sorted T cell fraction (not recorded which). These receptors were taken from a human donor who was either an allogeneic HSCT recipient or a stem cell or donor lymphocyte infusion donor (not recorded which). It is not recorded whose cells these are; they may come from a transplant donor.

The rearrangement uses TRBV6-2 or TRBV6-3 and TRBJ1-1, with 8 bases that match TRBD1. The CDR3 has 15 residues. CDR1 MNHEY and CDR2 SVGEGT come from the germline V gene. V dropped 4 bases and J dropped 1; count of bases not matched to a gene: 5. CDR3 nucleotides: TGTGCCAGCAGTTCGTTTGACAGGGGGAACACTGAAGCTTTCTTT. Amino acid sequence: CASSSFDRGNTEAFF.

The rearrangement uses TRBV6-2 or TRBV6-3 and TRBJ2-4, with D hard to call. The V gene's germline CDR1 is MNHEY and CDR2 SVGEGT. This CDR3 region has 13 residues. Trimming pared 7 bases from V and 7 bases from J, leaving 14 bases between. The CDR3 spells CASKTASRNIQYF. CDR3 bases: TGTGCCAGCAAAACTGCCTCGCGGAACATTCAGTACTTC.